This TCR beta chain was sequenced for a study of response to subunit inactivated influenza vaccine. In TCRdb, the RT-PCR reads were re-called with MiXCR into one record per CDR3 protein. The sample lists about 540,000 distinct CDR3 sequences, around 21% occurring once. The trim removed 4 bases at V and 4 bases at J, leaving 12 bases unmatched. CDR3 length: 16 amino acids. Germline loops: CDR1 SGDLS, CDR2 YYNGEE. These sequences were also reported in another study, on T cells expressing NK-cell markers. This second report adds: In generating TCR beta cDNA, 5'RACE template switching with UMIs was used. A range of about 1.0-8% of CD8+ T cells consisted of dominant NKG2C+ clonotypes in roughly 6 donors. These clonotypes also led the CD3+CD56-NKG2C+ fraction in four donors.

This sequence was found in a man in his fifties who received an inactivated influenza vaccine. This specimen was CD4+ T cells sorted from PBMCs, taken 12 days after vaccination. The chain is built from TRBV9 and TRBJ2-7, with 9 bases matching TRBD2. CDR3 residues: CASSHGGLAGVYEQYF. The CDR3 region has the DNA TGTGCCAGCAGCCACGGTGGATTAGCGGGAGTGTACGAGCAGTACTTC.